These 20 T cell receptor beta chains were sequenced from one sample in a study of early T cells in non-severe SARS-CoV-2 infection. TCRdb used MiXCR to reprocess the 5' RACE reads, holding one entry per CDR3 protein. This table has about 76,000 distinct CDR3 sequences, 11% appearing once. The sequencing input was whole blood. These receptors were obtained from an adult who was a healthcare worker with PCR-confirmed SARS-CoV-2 infection or an uninfected control (not recorded which).

This clonotype was seen at least ten times. The chain has TRBV4-2 and TRBJ1-2; D is ambiguous. This CDR3 has 15 amino acids. V dropped 4 bases and J dropped 0 bases, with 12 bases sitting between them. Germline assignment: CDR1 LGHNA and CDR2 YNFKEQ. This chain's CDR3 is CASSRVTASNYGYTF. In nucleotides, the CDR3 is TGTGCCAGCAGCCGAGTGACGGCCTCTAACTATGGCTACACCTTC.

This clonotype was seen ten or more times. V and J are TRBV20-1 and TRBJ1-5, with 7 bases that match TRBD1. Germline lookup yields CDR1 DFQATT and CDR2 SNEGSKA (reference sequence). This CDR3 has 14 amino acids. With 4 bases clipped from V and 5 bases from J, the junction kept 8 bases outside the gene matches. This CDR3 reads CSATETGRDQPQHF. The CDR3 coding sequence is TGCAGTGCTACCGAGACAGGGAGAGATCAGCCCCAGCATTTT.

A few counts support this clonotype. V is TRBV20-1 and J is TRBJ1-1; 8 bases align to TRBD1. V was clipped by 6 bases and J by 1 base; unmatched bases: 4. Germline assignment: CDR1 DFQATT and CDR2 SNEGSKA (reference sequence). This CDR3 is 13 amino acids long. DNA of the CDR3: TGCAGTGCCAGGGGACAGGCGAACACTGAAGCTTTCTTT. It translates to CSARGQANTEAFF.

Many counts were recorded for this clonotype. The rearrangement joins TRBV10-1 to TRBJ2-7; D remains ambiguous. The germline gives CDR1 WNHNN, CDR2 SYGVQD (reference sequence). CDR3 length equals 15 residues. Trimming took 6 bases from V and 0 from J, leaving 15 bases between them. The CDR3 DNA reads TGCGCCAGCAGAGACACCGCGGTCCCCTCCTACGAGCAGTACTTC. Its translation: CASRDTAVPSYEQYF.

This clonotype was seen repeatedly, ten times or more. The chain uses TRBV3-1 and TRBJ2-1, with D maybe TRBD1 (6 bases). V was pared by 6 bases and J by 8 bases, with 14 bases between. This CDR3 is 13 amino acids long. Germline V gene data show CDR1 as LGHDT and CDR2 as YNNKEL (reference sequence). CDR3 residues: CASSFQGYDEQFF. CDR3 nucleotides: TGTGCCAGCAGTTTCCAGGGGTACGATGAGCAGTTCTTC.

This clonotype was seen many times. The chain recombines TRBV20-1 with TRBJ2-3, with TRBD2 matching 7 bases. There are 14 residues in the CDR3. Germline lookup yields CDR1 DFQATT and CDR2 SNEGSKA (reference sequence). V trimming: 6 bases; J trimming: 4 bases; junction bases outside the gene matches: 10. For the CDR3, the DNA is TGCAGTGCGGGCACTAGCGTGGGCTCAGATACGCAGTATTTT. It yields the protein CSAGTSVGSDTQYF.

Comments on this clonotype: One end of the junction does not line up with germline, which may come from a read error. The rearrangement uses TRBV5-1 and TRBJ2-1; either TRBD1 or TRBD2 may fit D (6 bases each). The CDR3 covers 15 residues. The germline CDR1 and CDR2 sequences are SGHRS and YFSETQ. In DNA, the CDR3 is TGCGCCAGCAGTTTGGCGGGACAAACTGTCAATGAGCAGTTCTTC. Its translation is CASSLAGQTVNEQFF. The full variable domain, completed using reference TRBV5-1 and TRBJ2-1, is KAGVTQTPRYLIKTRGQQVTLSCSPISGHRSVSWYQQTPGQGLQFLFEYFSETQRNKGNFPGRFSGRQFSNSRSEMNVSTLELGDSALYLCASSLAGQTVNEQFFGPGTRLTVL.

The chain is built from TRBV29-1 and TRBJ2-7, with D perhaps assigned TRBD1 or TRBD2 (5 bases each). V was cut by 5 bases and J by 2 bases, with 13 bases left in between. Germline V gives CDR1 SQVTM, CDR2 ANQGSEA. The CDR3 spans 13 residues. This chain's CDR3 is CSVPGTDTYEQYF. In nucleotides, the CDR3 is TGCAGCGTTCCCGGGACGGATACCTACGAGCAGTACTTC.

This clonotype was seen only a few times. V and J are TRBV19 and TRBJ2-2; the D call may be TRBD1 or TRBD2 (5 bases each). The V gene's germline CDR1 is LNHDA and CDR2 SQIVND (reference sequence). The ends were cut back, 5 bases at V and 3 bases at J, with 13 bases in the middle. The CDR3 is made up of 15 amino acids. In DNA, the CDR3 is TGTGCCAGTAGTCGGGGCAGTCCCGACACCGGGGAGCTGTTTTTT. Its translation: CASSRGSPDTGELFF.

Ten or more counts support this clonotype. The chain joins TRBV6-6 to TRBJ2-6; D is possibly TRBD1 or TRBD2 (5 bases each). This CDR3 is 20 amino acids long. V gave up 0 bases and J gave up 2 bases, with 20 bases separating them. The germline V gene has CDR1 MNHNY and CDR2 SVGAGI (reference sequence). CDR3 residues: CASSYSIEGRVIAGANVLTF. The DNA of the CDR3 is TGTGCCAGCAGTTACTCCATAGAGGGGCGCGTTATCGCTGGGGCCAACGTCCTGACTTTC.

Many counts were recorded for this clonotype. V is TRBV25-1 and J is TRBJ1-5; D remains ambiguous. The CDR3 is made up of 14 amino acids. The germline CDR1 and CDR2 sequences are MGHDK and SYGVNS. The germline V and J ends were trimmed by 2 bases and 6 bases, with 11 bases remaining between them. The CDR3 DNA reads as TGTGCCAGCAGTGAAGAGCTAACGGGTCAGCCCCAGCATTTT. It specifies CASSEELTGQPQHF.

In its sample, this clonotype was seen many times. The chain combines TRBV29-1 with TRBJ2-3; possible D gene TRBD2, 7 bases. The CDR3 length is 14 residues. From germline, CDR1 is SQVTM and CDR2 ANQGSEA. As DNA, the CDR3 is TGCACCTTCAACGGGGGGCCAGTTTCAGATACGCAGTATTTT. Translating it yields CTFNGGPVSDTQYF.

In this sample, this clonotype turned up a few times. The J gene is TRBJ2-4, the V gene TRBV3-1; D could derive from TRBD1 or TRBD2 (5 bases each). The V end lost 6 bases, the J end lost 10 bases, and 16 bases lay between the germline ends. Germline assignment: CDR1 LGHDT and CDR2 YNNKEL (reference sequence). The CDR3 is 13 amino acids. For the CDR3, the DNA is TGTGCCAGCAGGCCCCCCGGGGCCCTGATTCAGTACTTC. It is translated as CASRPPGALIQYF.

This clonotype was counted only a few times. The rearrangement links TRBV6-1 to TRBJ1-4, with TRBD1 matching 9 bases. Germline CDR1 MNHNS, CDR2 SASEGT. The V and J ends lost 5 bases and 7 bases, in that order; junction bases with no gene match: 8. This CDR3 is built from 15 residues. The DNA for the CDR3 is TGTGCCAGCAGTTTCCGGGACAGGGTGGCTGAAAAACTGTTTTTT. This gives the protein CASSFRDRVAEKLFF.

This clonotype was detected only a few times. The chain carries TRBV4-2 and TRBJ2-1; 8 bases match TRBD2. CDR3 size: 16 residues. Unmatched junction bases numbered 6, after V lost 0 bases and J lost 5 bases. The germline V gene encodes CDR1 LGHNA and CDR2 YNFKEQ. The DNA of the CDR3 is TGTGCCAGCAGCCAAGACGTCGGGGGGGAGGACAATGAGCAGTTCTTC. This gives the protein CASSQDVGGEDNEQFF.

This clonotype appeared a few times. V usage is TRBV9 and J usage is TRBJ1-1; 7 bases line up with TRBD1. After removal of 1 base from V and 1 base from J, the junction contained 10 bases not matched to a gene. Germline V lookup: CDR1 SGDLS, CDR2 YYNGEE. The CDR3 runs 17 residues. In DNA, the CDR3 is TGTGCCAGCAGCGTAAACCCCTCGTGGACAGGGAACACTGAAGCTTTCTTT. Translation gives CASSVNPSWTGNTEAFF.

This clonotype occurred a few times. This chain links TRBV10-3 with TRBJ2-1, with TRBD2 identical over 9 bases. CDR3 length: 17 residues. Unmatched junction bases numbered 6, after V lost 2 bases and J lost 1 base. Germline lookup yields CDR1 ENHRY and CDR2 SYGVKD. This chain's CDR3 is CAISENAGGLSYNEQFF. CDR3 DNA: TGTGCCATCAGTGAGAACGCGGGGGGGCTTTCCTACAATGAGCAGTTCTTC.

V usage is TRBV7-9 and J usage is TRBJ2-7; D is undetermined. The germline CDR1 and CDR2 sequences are SEHNR and FQNEAQ (reference sequence). V lost 11 bases and J lost 4, with 15 bases in between. There are 12 residues in the CDR3. In DNA, the CDR3 is TGTGCCTTCCAGCAGGAACCGTACGAGCAGTACTTC. Translated: CAFQQEPYEQYF.

This clonotype was counted many times. The chain has TRBV20-1 and TRBJ2-7, with a possible D match to TRBD1 (5 bases). The CDR3 runs 13 residues. Per germline, CDR1 DFQATT and CDR2 SNEGSKA (reference sequence). Trimming removed 8 bases from V and 5 bases from J, with 19 bases in between. The CDR3 bases are TGCAGTTCTGTTCTAGGGCCAGGGAACGAGCAGTACTTC. It is translated as CSSVLGPGNEQYF.

In its sample, this clonotype was seen a few times. This chain links TRBV4-1 with TRBJ2-7; D uncertain. Trimming took off 0 bases at V and 0 bases at J, with 9 bases between the two ends. This CDR3 region has 15 residues. The germline CDR1 and CDR2 sequences are MGHRA and YSYEKL. The CDR3 spells CASSQEVRSSYEQYF. CDR3 sequence (DNA): TGCGCCAGCAGCCAAGAGGTTAGGAGCTCCTACGAGCAGTACTTC.